This TCR beta chain emerged from a study of PD-1 blockade in classical Hodgkin lymphoma. Trimming removed 0 bases from V and 8 bases from J, with 13 bases in between. The CDR3 loop spans 14 amino acids. Germline CDR1 and CDR2: PRHDT and FYEKMQ (reference sequence). Time point in this sample: cycle 4 day 1 (C4D1), after less than 7 weeks of nivolumab. In every patient, relapse followed autologous stem cell transplantation, while exposure to brentuximab vedotin differed. Progressive disease, partial response or complete response was each patient's best response. In regard to this clone: Its antigen remains unknown.

Study outcomes and limitations: Whatever underlies the repertoire differences (possibly disease activity or prior therapy) remains undefined.

Generated by immunoSEQ multiplex PCR, the TCRdb table keeps only in-frame clones and is missing some. The sample lists tens of thousands of clones; around 80% were seen once. Specimen: peripheral blood mononuclear cells (PBMCs), collected before the fourth cycle of nivolumab. The receptor was isolated from a human donor with classical Hodgkin lymphoma. The J gene is TRBJ1-2, the V gene TRBV13; the D gene is possibly TRBD1 (5 bases). CDR3 region: CASSLGWDPAGYTF. DNA of the CDR3: TGTGCCAGCAGCTTAGGATGGGACCCAGCCGGCTACACCTTC. Full variable domain (missing parts from reference TRBV13 and TRBJ1-2): AAGVIQSPRHLIKEKRETATLKCYPIPRHDTVYWYQQGPGQDPQFLISFYEKMQSDKGSIPDRFSAQQFSDYHSELNMSSLELGDSALYFCASSLGWDPAGYTFGSGTRLTVV.